These 5 T cell receptor beta chains originate from one sample sequenced in a study of blood T cell repertoires in COVID-19. Method: immunoSEQ multiplex PCR; TCRdb's copy keeps in-frame clones and lacks some. Of 100,000 to 150,000 clones in the sample, 75% to 85% are singletons; the top ten hold more than 35%. The sequenced sample consisted of peripheral blood. The receptors stem from a man aged 40-55 years with active or convalescent COVID-19.

The rearrangement uses TRBV5-1 and TRBJ2-5; no clear D gene. Per germline, CDR1 SGHRS and CDR2 YFSETQ. The CDR3 has 14 residues. V was clipped by 4 bases and J by 4 bases, with 14 bases between them. CDR3 nucleotides: TGCGCCAGCAGCCCGCAAACGGCGGCAGAGACCCAGTACTTC. Amino acids: CASSPQTAAETQYF.

The V call is TRBV11-3, the J call TRBJ1-2; TRBD1 matches 7 bases. The CDR3 is 15 amino acids. CDR1 is SGHNT, CDR2 YENEEA, per germline. V was clipped by 0 bases and J by 8 bases; unmatched bases: 9. The DNA for the CDR3 is TGTGCCAGCAGCTTAGATCTCGGCCAGGGGGGCGGCTACACCTTC. It yields the protein CASSLDLGQGGGYTF.

The V gene is TRBV5-1, the J gene TRBJ2-7; 11 positions match TRBD2. This CDR3 spans 15 amino acids. V lost 5 bases, J lost 2 bases, and 6 bases stayed unmatched. Germline V gene lookup returns CDR1 SGHRS and CDR2 YFSETQ. CDR3 sequence reads: CASREGTSGTYEQYF. As DNA, the CDR3 is TGCGCCAGCAGAGAGGGGACTAGCGGTACCTACGAGCAGTACTTC.

The gene calls are TRBV28 and TRBJ1-2; 8 nucleotides match TRBD1. The CDR3 extends over 15 amino acids. The germline gives CDR1 MDHEN, CDR2 SYDVKM. The junction had 10 bases not matched to a gene; V was cut back by 5 bases and J by 5 bases. CDR3 sequence reads: CASSPPGQVAYGYTF. Written as DNA, the CDR3 is TGTGCCAGCAGTCCCCCGGGACAGGTAGCGTATGGCTACACCTTC.

The V gene is TRBV5-5, the J gene TRBJ2-1, with 10 bases fitting TRBD2. From germline, CDR1 is SGHKS and CDR2 YYEKEE (reference sequence). With 1 base clipped from V and 10 bases from J, the junction kept 8 bases outside the gene matches. The CDR3 length is 15 residues. CDR3 residues: CASSLRSGGANEQFF. The CDR3 bases are TGTGCCAGCAGCTTGAGGAGCGGGGGGGCAAACGAGCAGTTCTTC.